This T cell receptor beta chain is drawn from a study of graft-versus-host responses after intestinal transplantation. Turning to the study itself: Anti-thymocyte globulin induction was given to all recipients, followed by tacrolimus and steroids for around 3 years. Study-wide results and limits: High graft-versus-host to host-versus-graft clonal ratios were found in allografts of patients who had graft-donor T cell macrochimerism. Peak GvH clone levels in circulation were associated with early post-transplant HvG declines.

Assay: immunoSEQ multiplex PCR; the TCRdb copy retains only in-frame clones and omits some. The table includes nearly 15,000 clones, roughly 60% detected once. Intraepithelial and lamina propria lymphocytes were released after the graft tissue was processed. Germline lookup yields CDR1 LNHDA and CDR2 SQIVND (reference sequence). V gave up 6 bases and J gave up 1 base, with 16 bases separating them. This CDR3 comprises 16 residues. A remark on this clone: The antigen is unknown.

The sequence came from a human patient who received an intestinal transplant, so some T cells may come from the graft donor. Sequencing was performed on ileum tissue, taken 524 days after transplant. The genes are TRBV19 and TRBJ1-5; maybe TRBD1 (6 bases). The CDR3 DNA is TGTGCCAGTAGCCTCTCGGGGAGGGGGAGCAATCAGCCCCAGCATTTT. It codes for CASSLSGRGSNQPQHF.